The clone carrying this TCR beta chain has just a few counts. This CDR3 spans 13 amino acids. V gave up 4 bases and J gave up 5 bases; unmatched junction bases: 3. The germline gives CDR1 DFQATT, CDR2 SNEGSKA (reference sequence). These data originate in a study of response to subunit inactivated influenza vaccine. TCRdb called the RT-PCR reads again in MiXCR, with one record for every CDR3 protein. The sample lists about 620,000 distinct CDR3 sequences, approximately 10% occurring once. This sample was shared with a second study, whose subject was T cells expressing NK-cell markers. That study reports: Researchers built TCR beta cDNA using 5'RACE template switching with UMIs.

Here the sequenced sample was PBMCs from blood, taken on the day of vaccination. V and J are TRBV20-1 and TRBJ2-1; 9 bases align to TRBD2. The sequence derives from a man aged 50-60 years who received an inactivated influenza vaccine. The CDR3 DNA reads as TGCAGTGCTAAGACTAGCGGTAACAATGAGCAGTTCTTC. Residues: CSAKTSGNNEQFF.